The T cell receptor (beta chain) under discussion was sequenced for a study of T-cell memory formation after mild COVID-19. Overall study results and limits: Some responding clones appeared in pre-infection memory, suggesting cross-reactive memory joined.

This clonotype was counted only a few times. The antigen is not known. Looked up from germline, CDR1 is SGHAT and CDR2 is FQNNGV. V was clipped by 3 bases and J by 6 bases, with 14 bases between them. CDR3 size: 14 residues. Each CDR3 protein gets one entry after TCRdb re-called the 5' RACE reads with MiXCR. The table includes 140,000 or so distinct CDR3 sequences, roughly 21% detected once. The specimen was PBMCs or a T cell subset sorted from them (not recorded which). The rearrangement joins TRBV11-2 to TRBJ2-5, with D tentatively TRBD2 (5 bases). The clonotype originates from an adult woman who had mild COVID-19 (a few samples of this study predate the infection). Cell type and time point are not known. CDR3 amino acids: CASSFGVGSQTQYF. The CDR3 DNA reads as TGTGCCAGCAGCTTTGGGGTAGGGAGTCAGACCCAGTACTTC.